This T cell receptor beta chain was documented in a study of T cells expressing NK-cell markers. Study-wide context: From sorted CD3+CD56+NKG2C+, CD3+CD56+NKG2C- and CD3+CD56-NKG2C+ T cells came the TCR beta repertoires. Study-level points and caveats: Researchers report these clonotypes also headed the CD3+CD56-NKG2C+ fraction in several donors.

Germline V gene sequence: CDR1 KGHDR, CDR2 SFDVKD. The length of the CDR3 is 14 residues. With respect to this clonotype: Its antigen is unknown.

TCRdb reprocessed the 5' RACE reads; each CDR3 protein has one entry and no DNA is given. The listing contains about 390,000 distinct CDR3 sequences. This receptor was identified in a woman in her 50s in good health. The rearrangement joins TRBV24-1 to TRBJ2-2. Sequenced sample: blood T cells: a sorted CD56 or NKG2C T cell subset, CD4+ or CD8+ T cells, or bulk PBMC T cells (not recorded which). The CDR3 here is CATSDLRSTGELFF.